What follows are 27 T cell receptor beta chains derived from one specimen sequenced in a study of T-cell reconstitution after alpha-beta-depleted transplantation in children. Unique molecular identifiers featured in how the TCRbeta library was prepared. TCRdb processed the PCR reads anew with MiXCR; each CDR3 protein has one entry. The data show about 640,000 distinct CDR3 sequences, about 15% seen once. This sample comprised PBMCs from the stem cell graft donor, obtained from the stem cell graft. These receptors came from a human donor who donated a stem cell graft to a child with acute myeloid leukemia.

This clonotype was observed many times. The chain has TRBV6-5 and TRBJ2-7; 10 bases are shared with TRBD1. The length of the CDR3 is 15 residues. Germline CDR1 MNHEY, CDR2 SVGAGI. Trimming cost V 0 bases and J 3 bases; bases outside gene matches: 2. The CDR3 DNA follows: TGTGCCAGCAGTTACTCTGGACAGGGGGGCTACGAGCAGTACTTC. This sequence encodes CASSYSGQGGYEQYF.

The rearrangement uses TRBV6-2 or TRBV6-3 and TRBJ2-6; D not resolved. CDR3 length: 16 amino acids. Trimming left V 6 bases short and J 0 bases short, with 12 bases between. Germline CDR1 reads MNHEY; CDR2 reads SVGEGT. The CDR3 region has the DNA TGTGCCAGCAGACGCTCAGGTTCCTCTGGGGCCAACGTCCTGACTTTC. It translates to CASRRSGSSGANVLTF.

The DNA of the CDR3 is TGTGCCAGCAGCGCCTCGGCCCAGGGGGCAGGGGAAAAACTGTTTTTT. Its protein product is CASSASAQGAGEKLFF. The chain recombines TRBV7-8 with TRBJ1-4; 8 nucleotides align to TRBD1. The V segment lost 5 bases and the J segment 8 bases; nucleotides outside the gene matches: 13. Germline V gene sequence: CDR1 SGHVS, CDR2 FQNEAQ. The CDR3 length is 16 residues. Supplemented by reference TRBV7-8 and TRBJ1-4, the full variable domain reads GAGVSQSPRYKVAKRGQDVALRCDPISGHVSLFWYQQALGQGPEFLTYFQNEAQLDKSGLPSDRFFAERPEGSVSTLKIQRTQQEDSAVYLCASSASAQGAGEKLFFGSGTQLSVL.

This clonotype was counted between two and nine times. The V call is TRBV6-2 or TRBV6-3, the J call TRBJ1-5, with TRBD1 as a possible D gene (5 bases). V lost 2 bases and J 3 bases, leaving 8 bases between the germline ends. Germline CDR1 and CDR2: MNHEY and SVGEGT. The CDR3 consists of 14 residues. DNA for the CDR3: TGTGCCAGCAGTTACGGGGCCGACAATCAGCCCCAGCATTTT. It codes for CASSYGADNQPQHF.

The chain links TRBV7-2 to TRBJ1-4; tentatively, D is TRBD1 (5 bases). From germline, CDR1 is SGHTA and CDR2 FQGNSA. This CDR3 contains 14 residues. V was pared by 2 bases and J by 6 bases, with 10 bases between. This CDR3 is CASSLHGAYEKLFF. The DNA for the CDR3 is TGTGCCAGCAGCTTACATGGGGCGTATGAAAAACTGTTTTTT.

This clonotype was observed a handful of times. The chain uses TRBV12-3 or TRBV12-4 and TRBJ2-2; possibly TRBD1 or TRBD2 for D (6 bases each). With 6 bases removed from V and 3 bases from J, the gap between germline ends came to 8 bases. The length of the CDR3 is 13 residues. CDR3 DNA: TGTGCCAGCAGCGGGGGCTACACCGGGGAGCTGTTTTTT. It encodes CASSGGYTGELFF.

The table lists this clonotype with a few counts. V and J are TRBV24-1 and TRBJ2-7; D gene uncertain. The V end lost 0 bases, the J end lost 5 bases, and 16 bases lay between the germline ends. Germline-derived CDR1 and CDR2 are KGHDR and SFDVKD. The CDR3 runs to 16 residues. The CDR3 DNA reads as TGTGCCACCAGTGATTTGAAGTATGCAACCCCGGACGAGCAGTACTTC. Amino acids: CATSDLKYATPDEQYF.

This chain joins TRBV20-1 and TRBJ1-1; D gene uncertain. Germline V gene sequence: CDR1 DFQATT, CDR2 SNEGSKA (reference sequence). The CDR3 length is 14 residues. V was trimmed by 2 bases and J by 2 bases, leaving 12 bases between them. Written as DNA, the CDR3 is TGCAGTGCTAGACCCCCCACAGTTAACACTGAAGCTTTCTTT. This sequence encodes CSARPPTVNTEAFF.

The J gene is TRBJ2-2, the V gene TRBV11-3; TRBD1 agrees at 9 bases. V was clipped by 5 bases and J by 4 bases; unmatched bases: 5. In germline, CDR1 is SGHNT, CDR2 YENEEA. The CDR3 has 15 residues. CDR3 nucleotide sequence: TGTGCCAGCAGCCGGGACAGGGCGAGCACCGGGGAGCTGTTTTTT. This gives the protein CASSRDRASTGELFF.

In this sample, this clonotype turned up a few times. The V call is TRBV12-3 or TRBV12-4, the J call TRBJ1-6; D is possibly TRBD1 (6 bases). The V and J ends lost 5 bases and 9 bases respectively, with 11 bases between them. The CDR3 length is 13 residues. In DNA, the CDR3 is TGTGCCAGCAGTCCGGGAGGGGGTTCACCCCTCCACTTT. The encoded protein is CASSPGGGSPLHF.

V is TRBV11-2 and J is TRBJ2-1; TRBD2 matches 9 bases. Losses at the gene ends were 1 base for V and 10 bases for J; bases not matched to a gene: 5. Germline assignment: CDR1 SGHAT and CDR2 FQNNGV. The CDR3 runs to 14 residues. The chain's CDR3 is CASSLGRGGAEQFF. The CDR3 region has the DNA TGTGCCAGCAGCTTAGGGCGCGGGGGGGCGGAGCAGTTCTTC.

The chain recombines TRBV20-1 with TRBJ1-4; a weak D match, TRBD1 (5 bases). Germline V gene sequence: CDR1 DFQATT, CDR2 SNEGSKA (reference sequence). V lost 6 bases, J lost 6 bases, and 17 bases lay in between. The CDR3 has 14 amino acids. The CDR3 sequence: CSAPRSGLDEKLFF. CDR3 DNA sequence: TGCAGTGCACCCCGGTCGGGGCTAGATGAAAAACTGTTTTTT.

This clonotype was seen a single time. A much larger clonotype is one base distant, so this may be a read error. The chain joins TRBV20-1 to TRBJ2-4, with a possible D match to TRBD2 (5 bases). The germline V and J ends were trimmed by 3 bases and 5 bases, with 17 bases remaining between them. Germline lookup yields CDR1 DFQATT and CDR2 SNEGSKA (reference sequence). The CDR3 length is 15 residues. CDR3 sequence (DNA): TGCAGTGCTAGGGAGGAGCAGGTGGCCGAAAACATTCAGTACTTC. Translated: CSAREEQVAENIQYF.

This clonotype was found a few times. The chain uses TRBV12-3 or TRBV12-4 and TRBJ2-3; 8 bases map to TRBD1. CDR3 length equals 14 residues. The V segment lost 6 bases and the J segment 2 bases; nucleotides outside the gene matches: 4. CDR3 nucleotides: TGTGCCAGCAGGACAGGGGTAGCCACAGATACGCAGTATTTT. Translating it yields CASRTGVATDTQYF.

The V and J genes are TRBV5-1 and TRBJ2-2; a possible D gene is TRBD2 (6 bases). Germline CDR1 reads SGHRS; CDR2 reads YFSETQ. This CDR3 is built from 16 residues. The germline V and J ends were trimmed by 3 bases and 0 bases, with 12 bases remaining between them. The CDR3, as DNA: TGCGCCAGCAGCTCGGACTATTTCGCGAACACCGGGGAGCTGTTTTTT. Its translation: CASSSDYFANTGELFF.

About this clonotype itself: A clone one base away is much larger, so this may be a read error. The chain carries TRBV20-1 and TRBJ1-1; perhaps TRBD1 as D (6 bases). CDR1 DFQATT and CDR2 SNEGSKA come from the germline V gene (reference sequence). The CDR3 is made up of 13 amino acids. V gave up 5 bases and J gave up 3 bases, with 13 bases separating them. The DNA of the CDR3 is TGCAGTGCTCGCCAGGGGCCGGACACTGAAGCTTTCTTT. Protein sequence: CSARQGPDTEAFF.

This clonotype was seen many times. The V and J genes are TRBV10-3 and TRBJ1-6; a weak D match, TRBD1 (6 bases). From germline, CDR1 is ENHRY and CDR2 SYGVKD. CDR3 length: 14 amino acids. V was pared by 3 bases and J by 8 bases, with 11 bases between. The DNA for the CDR3 is TGTGCCATCAGTGACGAGGGGGGCGATTCACCCCTCCACTTT. Translation gives CAISDEGGDSPLHF.

This clonotype occurred many times. The rearrangement joins TRBV10-3 to TRBJ2-3, with no clear D. Germline CDR1 is ENHRY and CDR2 is SYGVKD. CDR3 length: 11 amino acids. V gave up 11 bases and J gave up 6 bases, with 12 bases separating them. CDR3 loop: CASDHGDTQYF. In DNA form, the CDR3 reads TGTGCCTCCGACCACGGTGATACGCAGTATTTT.

This clonotype came up a few times. The rearrangement uses TRBV18 and TRBJ1-1; D uncertain. The CDR3 consists of 14 residues. With 0 bases removed from V and 0 bases from J, the gap between germline ends came to 5 bases. Per the germline V gene, CDR1 is KGHSH and CDR2 is LQKENI. The CDR3 sequence: CASSPPLMNTEAFF. The CDR3 DNA is TGTGCCAGCTCACCACCTCTTATGAACACTGAAGCTTTCTTT.

The chain recombines TRBV28 with TRBJ2-1; possibly TRBD1 for D (6 bases). The V end lost 7 bases, the J end lost 5 bases, and 12 bases lay between the germline ends. The CDR3 is made up of 13 amino acids. The germline V gene encodes CDR1 MDHEN and CDR2 SYDVKM. The CDR3 coding sequence is TGTGCCAGCACCCGGACAGCGAACAATGAGCAGTTCTTC. Translating it yields CASTRTANNEQFF.

The chain has TRBV11-2 and TRBJ2-1; D might be TRBD1 or TRBD2, each matching 5 bases. V was shortened by 5 bases and J by 8 bases, with 13 bases between the two germline ends. This CDR3 has 13 amino acids. Germline CDR1 is SGHAT and CDR2 is FQNNGV. This CDR3 reads CASSARVGDEQFF. The CDR3 DNA reads as TGTGCCAGCAGCGCCAGGGTGGGGGATGAGCAGTTCTTC. The whole variable domain, filled in from reference TRBV11-2 and TRBJ2-1, reads EAGVAQSPRYKIIEKRQSVAFWCNPISGHATLYWYQQILGQGPKLLIQFQNNGVVDDSQLPKDRFSAERLKGVDSTLKIQPAKLEDSAVYLCASSARVGDEQFFGPGTRLTVL.

The chain joins TRBV4-1 to TRBJ2-1; D possibly corresponds to TRBD1 (5 bases). Per the germline V gene, CDR1 is MGHRA and CDR2 is YSYEKL. The CDR3 sequence is 15 residues long. The ends were cut back, 1 base at V and 1 base at J, with 8 bases in the middle. The CDR3 sequence is CASSQVPGSYNEQFF. Written as DNA, the CDR3 is TGCGCCAGCAGCCAAGTCCCAGGGTCCTACAATGAGCAGTTCTTC.

This clonotype was found a few times. The gene calls are TRBV10-3 and TRBJ2-1; perhaps TRBD1 as D (5 bases). There are 16 residues in the CDR3. Trimming took 2 bases from V and 0 from J, leaving 11 bases between them. Germline-derived CDR1 and CDR2 are ENHRY and SYGVKD. CDR3 amino acids: CAISEVDSSSYNEQFF. CDR3 nucleotides: TGTGCCATCAGTGAGGTTGACAGTAGCTCCTACAATGAGCAGTTCTTC.

This clonotype was picked up many times. V gene TRBV20-1 combines with J gene TRBJ2-5; D may be TRBD1 (6 bases). Trimming pared 6 bases from V and 2 bases from J, leaving 19 bases between. Germline CDR1 DFQATT, CDR2 SNEGSKA (reference sequence). CDR3 size: 15 residues. Here the CDR3 DNA reads TGCAGTGCGGATACCGGGACACAATTACAAGAGACCCAGTACTTC. This translates into CSADTGTQLQETQYF.

V gene TRBV7-2 combines with J gene TRBJ2-2, with 7 bases aligning to TRBD1. This CDR3 is 16 amino acids long. Germline CDR1 SGHTA, CDR2 FQGNSA. With V trimmed by 6 bases and J by 0 bases, 7 bases remained unmatched. The DNA of the CDR3 is TGTGCCAGCAGGGGACAGACGAACCCGAACACCGGGGAGCTGTTTTTT. Encoded protein: CASRGQTNPNTGELFF. Combining the CDR3 with reference TRBV7-2 and TRBJ2-2 gives the whole variable domain GAGVSQSPSNKVTEKGKDVELRCDPISGHTALYWYRQSLGQGLEFLIYFQGNSAPDKSGLPSDRFSAERTGGSVSTLTIQRTQQEDSAVYLCASRGQTNPNTGELFFGEGSRLTVL.

The V and J genes are TRBV5-1 and TRBJ2-3, with D hard to call. Trimming pared 4 bases from V and 4 bases from J, leaving 19 bases between. This CDR3 region has 16 residues. In germline, CDR1 is SGHRS, CDR2 YFSETQ. This chain's CDR3 is CASSPSRQQSADTQYF. The CDR3 region has the DNA TGCGCCAGCAGCCCTAGTCGGCAACAGTCTGCAGATACGCAGTATTTT.

This clonotype showed up just a few times. The chain carries TRBV20-1 and TRBJ2-5; 9 bases map to TRBD1. CDR1 is DFQATT and CDR2 is SNEGSKA in the germline V gene (reference sequence). J was trimmed by 2 bases and V by 5 bases; bases with no gene match: 6. CDR3 length: 14 residues. CDR3 sequence (DNA): TGCAGTGCTTGTGCCGGGACAGGGCAAGAGACCCAGTACTTC. Amino acid sequence: CSACAGTGQETQYF.